These 23 T cell receptor beta chains came from one sample sequenced in a study of radiotherapy plus CTLA-4 blockade in lung cancer. Sequenced by immunoSEQ multiplex PCR; TCRdb stores in-frame clones only, minus some. Of about 120,000 clones listed, about 77% were seen once; the top ten hold 5.2%. The source material was peripheral blood, sampled from a patient treated with radiotherapy plus ipilimumab. These TCRs come from a human donor with non-small cell lung cancer who had a partial response to radiotherapy plus ipilimumab.

CDR3 amino acids: CASSGGGSLYEQYF. The CDR3 DNA follows: TGTGCCAGCAGTGGGGGAGGAAGCCTCTACGAGCAGTACTTC. V usage is TRBV28 and J usage is TRBJ2-7, with TRBD2 as a possible D gene (6 bases). CDR1 and CDR2 (germline): MDHEN, SYDVKM. Trimming removed 5 bases from V and 3 bases from J, with 14 bases in between. CDR3 length: 14 residues. The full variable domain, completed using reference TRBV28 and TRBJ2-7, is DVKVTQSSRYLVKRTGEKVFLECVQDMDHENMFWYRQDPGLGLRLIYFSYDVKMKEKGDIPEGYSVSREKKERFSLILESASTNQTSMYLCASSGGGSLYEQYFGPGTRLTVT.

This chain uses TRBV6-5 with TRBJ2-3, with 7 bases aligning to TRBD2. This CDR3 is built from 13 residues. J lost 2 bases, V lost 6 bases, and 2 bases had no gene match. Germline V CDR1 and CDR2: MNHEY, SVGAGI. The CDR3 nucleotides read TGTGCCAGCAGGCTAGCGGTCACAGATACGCAGTATTTT. It is translated as CASRLAVTDTQYF.

This clone was seen once. The genes are TRBV28 and TRBJ2-4; D unresolved. Germline V gene lookup returns CDR1 MDHEN and CDR2 SYDVKM. This CDR3 has 14 residues. V lost 6 bases and J lost 3, with 12 bases in between. The CDR3 region is CASRPRLLKNIQYF. In nucleotides, the CDR3 is TGTGCCAGCAGACCTAGATTACTCAAAAACATTCAGTACTTC. Filled out from reference TRBV28 and TRBJ2-4, the complete variable domain reads DVKVTQSSRYLVKRTGEKVFLECVQDMDHENMFWYRQDPGLGLRLIYFSYDVKMKEKGDIPEGYSVSREKKERFSLILESASTNQTSMYLCASRPRLLKNIQYFGAGTRLSVL.

This clone has more than one count but fewer than ten. V gene TRBV5-5 combines with J gene TRBJ1-3, with D hard to call. The CDR3 covers 13 residues. V was shortened by 5 bases and J by 4 bases, with 10 bases between the two germline ends. In germline, CDR1 is SGHKS, CDR2 YYEKEE (reference sequence). The CDR3 DNA reads as TGTGCCAGCAGGTTTACTGCAGGAAACACCATATATTTT. Translation: CASRFTAGNTIYF.

This clone was picked up a small number of times. The chain uses TRBV6-1 and TRBJ2-1; tentative D call: TRBD1 (6 bases). V lost 3 bases and J lost 5, with 14 bases in between. The CDR3 length is 15 residues. Germline V lookup: CDR1 MNHNS, CDR2 SASEGT. This chain's CDR3 is CASSERQGRDNEQFF. The CDR3 DNA sequence: TGTGCCAGCAGTGAGCGGCAGGGGCGGGACAATGAGCAGTTCTTC.

This clone was found a few times. V is TRBV7-9 and J is TRBJ1-1, with D tentatively TRBD1 (6 bases). Germline V CDR1 and CDR2: SEHNR, FQNEAQ (reference sequence). Trimming left V 2 bases short and J 0 bases short, with 16 bases between. The CDR3 covers 17 residues. The CDR3 spells CASSLSTGNVLNTEAFF. CDR3 sequence (DNA): TGTGCCAGCAGCTTATCAACAGGGAACGTTTTGAACACTGAAGCTTTCTTT.

The chain uses TRBV10-3 and TRBJ2-1, with 11 bases lining up with TRBD1. V lost 11 bases, J lost 7 bases, and 13 bases stayed unmatched. The CDR3 contains 15 residues. The germline gives CDR1 ENHRY, CDR2 SYGVKD. CDR3 sequence reads: CAVGSWTGGRNEQFF. CDR3 coding DNA: TGTGCCGTAGGGTCGTGGACAGGGGGCCGAAATGAGCAGTTCTTC.

This sequence joins TRBV7-2 and TRBJ2-5, with D tentatively TRBD1 (6 bases). This CDR3 is 17 amino acids long. Germline loops: CDR1 SGHTA, CDR2 FQGNSA. Trimming left V 2 bases short and J 7 bases short, with 23 bases between. The CDR3 nucleotides read TGTGCCAGCAGCTTATCTGCGGTTGAACAGGGCATGGGGACCCAGTACTTC. Protein sequence: CASSLSAVEQGMGTQYF.

As DNA, the CDR3 is TGTGCCAGCAGCTCGCAGGGGGAGAGCTATGGCTACACCTTC. Encoded protein: CASSSQGESYGYTF. V gene TRBV7-2 combines with J gene TRBJ1-2, with TRBD1 identical over 7 bases. The CDR3 loop spans 14 amino acids. V dropped 4 bases and J dropped 4; count of bases not matched to a gene: 6. CDR1 and CDR2 (germline): SGHTA, FQGNSA.

The chain combines TRBV5-1 with TRBJ2-3; 12 positions agree with TRBD2. The junction had 8 bases not matched to a gene; V was cut back by 4 bases and J by 2 bases. CDR3 length: 17 amino acids. Germline V gene sequence: CDR1 SGHRS, CDR2 YFSETQ. CDR3 amino acids: CASSGGLAGTNTDTQYF. The CDR3 DNA reads TGCGCCAGCAGCGGAGGACTAGCGGGGACGAACACAGATACGCAGTATTTT.

V is TRBV6-5 and J is TRBJ1-2, with D unclear. The CDR3 sequence is 13 residues long. V was shortened by 0 bases and J by 4 bases, with 6 bases between the two germline ends. Germline values: CDR1 MNHEY, CDR2 SVGAGI. This CDR3 reads CASSYSRSYGYTF. CDR3 DNA sequence: TGTGCCAGCAGTTACTCCCGTAGCTATGGCTACACCTTC.

This chain connects TRBV29-1 to TRBJ2-3, with a possible D match to TRBD1 (5 bases). The CDR3 sequence is 13 residues long. Between the trimmed V and J ends, which lost 7 bases and 1 base, there was a span of 12 bases. Per the germline V gene, CDR1 is SQVTM and CDR2 is ANQGSEA. CDR3 protein: CSAKQAGTDTQYF. As DNA, the CDR3 is TGCAGCGCAAAACAGGCTGGCACAGATACGCAGTATTTT.

The rearrangement uses TRBV5-8 and TRBJ1-2; D gene ambiguous. The CDR3 is 13 amino acids. Trimming left V 0 bases short and J 6 bases short, with 9 bases between. Germline V gene lookup returns CDR1 SGHTS and CDR2 YDEGEE. The CDR3 DNA follows: TGTGCCAGCAGCTTGGGGAGTTCGCATGGCTACACCTTC. Translation: CASSLGSSHGYTF.

The chain recombines TRBV30 with TRBJ1-5; TRBD1 matches at 8 bases. The V gene's germline CDR1 is GTSNPN and CDR2 SVGIG (reference sequence). The junction had 7 bases not matched to a gene; V was cut back by 1 base and J by 2 bases. This CDR3 has 16 residues. CDR3: CAWSAPGQARNQPQHF. CDR3 coding DNA: TGTGCCTGGAGTGCCCCGGGACAGGCCCGCAATCAGCCCCAGCATTTT.

J is TRBJ1-1 and V is TRBV7-9, with D hard to call. Germline V gene data show CDR1 as SEHNR and CDR2 as FQNEAQ (reference sequence). The CDR3 has 13 residues. Trimming took off 5 bases at V and 0 bases at J, with 7 bases between the two ends. DNA for the CDR3: TGTGCCAGCAGCCCCCAGATGAACACTGAAGCTTTCTTT. This sequence encodes CASSPQMNTEAFF.

J is TRBJ1-2 and V is TRBV2, with D possibly matching TRBD1 (6 bases). The germline V gene has CDR1 SNHLY and CDR2 FYNNEI. V gave up 6 bases and J gave up 4 bases, with 12 bases separating them. The CDR3 extends over 13 amino acids. This chain's CDR3 is CASSETGGYGYTF. Here the CDR3 DNA reads TGTGCCAGCAGCGAGACAGGAGGCTATGGCTACACCTTC.

The gene calls are TRBV29-1 and TRBJ1-1; D gene ambiguous. The V and J ends lost 6 bases and 3 bases respectively, with 8 bases between them. Germline CDR1 SQVTM, CDR2 ANQGSEA. This CDR3 is 11 amino acids long. The CDR3 here is CSVARDTEAFF. The DNA for the CDR3 is TGCAGCGTGGCCCGGGACACTGAAGCTTTCTTT.

This clone has a handful of counts. This chain connects TRBV30 to TRBJ2-2, with TRBD2 matching over 10 bases. From germline, CDR1 is GTSNPN and CDR2 SVGIG (reference sequence). CDR3 length: 14 residues. With 4 bases clipped from V and 4 bases from J, the junction kept 3 bases outside the gene matches. CDR3 protein: CAWTSGSFTGELFF. CDR3 DNA sequence: TGTGCCTGGACTAGCGGGAGTTTCACCGGGGAGCTGTTTTTT.

The chain links TRBV6-1 to TRBJ1-2; 9 nucleotides align to TRBD1. CDR3 length equals 14 residues. Trimming cost V 7 bases and J 1 base; bases outside gene matches: 4. Germline-derived CDR1 and CDR2 are MNHNS and SASEGT. The CDR3 spells CASIRDRVNYGYTF. CDR3 coding DNA: TGTGCCAGCATAAGGGACAGGGTTAACTATGGCTACACCTTC.

This sequence joins TRBV25-1 and TRBJ1-4; the match to TRBD1 covers 7 bases. This CDR3 spans 14 amino acids. Germline values: CDR1 MGHDK, CDR2 SYGVNS. The V segment lost 4 bases and the J segment 5 bases; nucleotides outside the gene matches: 4. CDR3 bases: TGTGCCAGCAGTGTAGTAGGGGGCAATGAAAAACTGTTTTTT. Amino acid sequence: CASSVVGGNEKLFF.

This chain uses TRBV5-1 with TRBJ2-3; perhaps TRBD1 as D (6 bases). Deletions cut 3 bases from V and 0 bases from J, with 11 bases between. The CDR3 is made up of 15 amino acids. Germline V gene sequence: CDR1 SGHRS, CDR2 YFSETQ. CDR3 in DNA: TGCGCCAGCAGCTGGTTACAGGGCAGCACAGATACGCAGTATTTT. Amino acid sequence: CASSWLQGSTDTQYF.

This chain uses TRBV19 with TRBJ2-5, with D perhaps TRBD2 (5 bases). This CDR3 region has 13 residues. V was cut by 9 bases and J by 5 bases, with 16 bases left in between. The V gene's germline CDR1 is LNHDA and CDR2 SQIVND (reference sequence). The CDR3: CASAREGKETQYF. CDR3 in DNA: TGTGCCAGCGCTCGGGAAGGGAAGGAGACCCAGTACTTC.

The chain combines TRBV7-8 with TRBJ2-5; weak D call: TRBD1 (5 bases). CDR3 size: 14 residues. V lost 2 bases and J 1 base, leaving 8 bases between the germline ends. Germline V CDR1 and CDR2: SGHVS, FQNEAQ. The CDR3 nucleotides read TGTGCCAGCAGCTTACAGGGCAGCCAAGAGACCCAGTACTTC. Protein sequence: CASSLQGSQETQYF.